The rows below give T cell receptor beta chains drawn from one sample of a study of cytomegalovirus exposure and HLA in healthy donors. The table came from immunoSEQ multiplex PCR; TCRdb's copy has only in-frame clones and leaves some out. The profile covers under 200,000 clones, with around 75% appearing a single time and 1.5% to 2% taken by the ten largest. Source material: PBMCs. All receptors derive from a woman aged 25 to 45 in good health and CMV-seronegative. Both conserved end residues are part of each CDR3. Fields, in order: D gene, clone size, V gene, J gene, CDR3 DNA, CDR3 protein. D genes are given only for firm matches. A row's size may be missing; if present it is once, few, many or a size class.

D gene: .
clone size: .
V gene: TRBV9
J gene: TRBJ2-7
CDR3 DNA: TGTGCCAGCAGCCTCGGACCCCAGGACAGCCCCTACGAGCAGTACTTC
CDR3 protein: CASSLGPQDSPYEQYF

D gene: TRBD1
clone size: once
V gene: TRBV5-5
J gene: TRBJ1-1
CDR3 DNA: TGTGCCAGCAGCATTCCGGGACAGGGGTACACTGAAGCTTTCTTT
CDR3 protein: CASSIPGQGYTEAFF

D gene: TRBD1
clone size: few
V gene: TRBV5-1
J gene: TRBJ1-1
CDR3 DNA: TGCGCCAGCAGTTTTTCACAGGGGGCTACTGAAGCTTTCTTT
CDR3 protein: CASSFSQGATEAFF

D gene: TRBD1
clone size: .
V gene: TRBV9
J gene: TRBJ1-6
CDR3 DNA: TGTGCCAGCAGCGCCCGACAGGGGAATTCACCCCTCCACTTT
CDR3 protein: CASSARQGNSPLHF

D gene: .
clone size: .
V gene: TRBV4-1
J gene: TRBJ2-2
CDR3 DNA: TGCGCCAGCAGCCCACTGACAGTTACCGGGGAGCTGTTTTTT
CDR3 protein: CASSPLTVTGELFF

D gene: TRBD1
clone size: .
V gene: TRBV30
J gene: TRBJ1-2
CDR3 DNA: TGTGCCTGGAGGGGACAGGGGATGAGGTATGGCTACACCTTC
CDR3 protein: CAWRGQGMRYGYTF

D gene: TRBD1
clone size: .
V gene: TRBV7-2
J gene: TRBJ1-6
CDR3 DNA: TGTGCCAGCAGCCGACAGGGGGTCCGGACCCTCCACTTT
CDR3 protein: CASSRQGVRTLHF

D gene: .
clone size: .
V gene: TRBV7-9
J gene: TRBJ1-1
CDR3 DNA: TGTGCCAGCAGCCCAAGAGCAGGAATGAACACTGAAGCTTTCTTT
CDR3 protein: CASSPRAGMNTEAFF

D gene: .
clone size: .
V gene: TRBV18
J gene: TRBJ2-7
CDR3 DNA: TGTGCCAGCTCACCAGGGGCCGATAGGTACGAGCAGTACTTC
CDR3 protein: CASSPGADRYEQYF

D gene: .
clone size: .
V gene: TRBV7-3
J gene: TRBJ2-2
CDR3 DNA: TGTGCCAGCAGCTTAACCAGGACTACCGGGGAGCTGTTTTTT
CDR3 protein: CASSLTRTTGELFF

D gene: .
clone size: .
V gene: TRBV2
J gene: TRBJ1-2
CDR3 DNA: TGTGCCAGCAGCGGGATTGACAGGCCCGCTGATGGCTACACCTTC
CDR3 protein: CASSGIDRPADGYTF

D gene: .
clone size: few
V gene: TRBV9
J gene: TRBJ2-3
CDR3 DNA: TGTGCCAGCAGTAACGGAGCAAGCACAGATACGCAGTATTTT
CDR3 protein: CASSNGASTDTQYF

D gene: .
clone size: .
V gene: TRBV5-6
J gene: TRBJ2-1
CDR3 DNA: TGTGCCAGCAGCTTGGACGGGAGCTCCTACAATGAGCAGTTCTTC
CDR3 protein: CASSLDGSSYNEQFF

D gene: .
clone size: .
V gene: TRBV6-4
J gene: TRBJ2-3
CDR3 DNA: TGTGCCAGCAGTGAAGGGGGAGACACAGATACGCAGTATTTT
CDR3 protein: CASSEGGDTDTQYF

D gene: .
clone size: .
V gene: TRBV5-5
J gene: TRBJ1-5
CDR3 DNA: TGTGCCAGCAGCTTGCTAAGCAATCAGCCCCAGCATTTT
CDR3 protein: CASSLLSNQPQHF

D gene: TRBD2
clone size: .
V gene: TRBV7-9
J gene: TRBJ2-7
CDR3 DNA: TGTGCCAGCAGCTTAGACGTTCGAGGACTAGGATCTAACCAGCAGTACTTC
CDR3 protein: CASSLDVRGLGSNQQYF

D gene: TRBD1
clone size: .
V gene: TRBV4-1
J gene: TRBJ1-5
CDR3 DNA: TGCGCCAGCAGCCAAGACAGGGGGCTAGGACAGCCCCAGCATTTT
CDR3 protein: CASSQDRGLGQPQHF

D gene: TRBD2
clone size: .
V gene: TRBV9
J gene: TRBJ2-3
CDR3 DNA: TGTGCCAGCAGCGTTCTGACTAGCGGGGAGGGAGATACGCAGTATTTT
CDR3 protein: CASSVLTSGEGDTQYF

D gene: TRBD1
clone size: .
V gene: TRBV6-4
J gene: TRBJ2-1
CDR3 DNA: TGTGCCAGCGCCCCTAGGGGGACAGGGGAACGCAGGAATGAGCAGTTCTTC
CDR3 protein: CASAPRGTGERRNEQFF

D gene: .
clone size: .
V gene: TRBV5-1
J gene: TRBJ2-1
CDR3 DNA: TGCGCCAGCAGCCTCCCTGGGCTAGCCCGCGGCAATGAGCAGTTCTTC
CDR3 protein: CASSLPGLARGNEQFF

D gene: .
clone size: .
V gene: TRBV18
J gene: TRBJ2-4
CDR3 DNA: TGTGCCAGCTCACCGGACTCGAACATTCAGTACTTC
CDR3 protein: CASSPDSNIQYF

D gene: .
clone size: .
V gene: TRBV5-1
J gene: TRBJ1-1
CDR3 DNA: TGCGCCAGCAGCCGACAGAACACTGAAGCTTTCTTT
CDR3 protein: CASSRQNTEAFF

D gene: .
clone size: .
V gene: TRBV11-3
J gene: TRBJ1-1
CDR3 DNA: TGTGCCAGCAGCTTAGGTGCAACAGGGAAAGCTTTCTTT
CDR3 protein: CASSLGATGKAFF

D gene: .
clone size: .
V gene: TRBV4-3
J gene: TRBJ1-1
CDR3 DNA: TGCGCCAGCAGCCAAGAGCCGGTAATGAACACTGAAGCTTTCTTT
CDR3 protein: CASSQEPVMNTEAFF

D gene: .
clone size: .
V gene: TRBV4-3
J gene: TRBJ2-7
CDR3 DNA: TGCGCCAGCAGCCAAGATGGCAGGATCTATGACGAGCAGTACTTC
CDR3 protein: CASSQDGRIYDEQYF

D gene: TRBD2
clone size: .
V gene: TRBV4-2
J gene: TRBJ2-7
CDR3 DNA: TGTGCCAGCAGCCAGTTCCTAGCGGGAGGAATTTACGAGCAGTACTTC
CDR3 protein: CASSQFLAGGIYEQYF

D gene: TRBD1
clone size: .
V gene: TRBV19
J gene: TRBJ2-5
CDR3 DNA: TGTGCCAGTAGTACCGGGACAGGGGCGGCGGAGACCCAGTACTTC
CDR3 protein: CASSTGTGAAETQYF